This T cell receptor beta chain was sequenced in a study of blood T cell repertoires in COVID-19. Data came from immunoSEQ multiplex PCR; TCRdb stores just in-frame clones and leaves some out. The table has about 150,000 clones, more than 65% seen once. Deletions cut 4 bases from V and 1 base from J, with 11 bases between. The CDR3 spans 14 residues. CDR1 and CDR2 (germline): MDHEN, SYDVKM. To note about this clone: Other nucleotide sequences in the sample specify the same CDR3.

The sequenced sample consisted of peripheral blood. The rearrangement links TRBV28 to TRBJ2-7; tentative D call: TRBD2 (5 bases). This receptor was identified in a woman of 80 years or more with active or convalescent COVID-19. The DNA of the CDR3 is TGTGCCAGCAGTTCCCCCGGGGTTTCCTACGAGCAGTACTTC. This codes for CASSSPGVSYEQYF.